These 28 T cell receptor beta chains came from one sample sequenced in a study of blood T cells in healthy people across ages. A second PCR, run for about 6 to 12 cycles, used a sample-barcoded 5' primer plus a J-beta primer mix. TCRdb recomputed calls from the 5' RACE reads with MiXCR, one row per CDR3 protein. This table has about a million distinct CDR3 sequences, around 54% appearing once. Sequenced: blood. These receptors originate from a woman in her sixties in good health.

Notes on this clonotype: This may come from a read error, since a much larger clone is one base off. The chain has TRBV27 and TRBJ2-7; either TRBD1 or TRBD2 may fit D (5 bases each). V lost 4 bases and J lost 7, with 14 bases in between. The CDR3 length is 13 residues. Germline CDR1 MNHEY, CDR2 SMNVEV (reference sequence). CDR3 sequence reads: CASSSTNEGEQYF. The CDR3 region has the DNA TGTGCCAGCAGTTCGACTAACGAGGGGGAGCAGTACTTC.

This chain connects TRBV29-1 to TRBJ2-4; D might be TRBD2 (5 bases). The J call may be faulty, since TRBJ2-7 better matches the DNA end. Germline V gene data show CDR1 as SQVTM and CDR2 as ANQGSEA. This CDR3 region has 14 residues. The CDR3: CSVEESGNFDEQYF. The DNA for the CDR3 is TGCAGCGTTGAAGAGTCCGGGAACTTCGACGAGCAGTACTTC.

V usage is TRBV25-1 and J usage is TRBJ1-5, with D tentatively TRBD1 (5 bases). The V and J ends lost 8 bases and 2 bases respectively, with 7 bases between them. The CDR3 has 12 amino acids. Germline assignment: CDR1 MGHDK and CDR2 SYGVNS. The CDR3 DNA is TGTGCCAGCGGGACCGGCAATCAGCCCCAGCATTTT. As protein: CASGTGNQPQHF.

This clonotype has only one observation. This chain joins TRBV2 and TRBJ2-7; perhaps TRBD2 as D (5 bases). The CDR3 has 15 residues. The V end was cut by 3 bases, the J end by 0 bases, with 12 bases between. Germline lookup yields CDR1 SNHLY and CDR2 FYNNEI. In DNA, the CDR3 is TGTGCCAGCAGTGAGGCGGGCCGATTCTCCTACGAGCAGTACTTC. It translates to CASSEAGRFSYEQYF. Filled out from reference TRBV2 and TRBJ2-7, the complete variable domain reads EPEVTQTPSHQVTQMGQEVILRCVPISNHLYFYWYRQILGQKVEFLVSFYNNEISEKSEIFDDQFSVERPDGSNFTLKIRSTKLEDSAMYFCASSEAGRFSYEQYFGPGTRLTVT.

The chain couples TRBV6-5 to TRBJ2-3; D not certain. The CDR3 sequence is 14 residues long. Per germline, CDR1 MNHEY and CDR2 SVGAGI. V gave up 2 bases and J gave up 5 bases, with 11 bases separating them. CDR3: CASSYVNAQDTQYF. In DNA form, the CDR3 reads TGTGCCAGCAGTTACGTGAACGCCCAAGATACGCAGTATTTT.

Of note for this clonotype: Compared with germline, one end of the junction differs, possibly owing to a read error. The CDR3 loop reads CASSLATDTQETLYF. In DNA form, the CDR3 reads TGTGCCAGCAGTTTAGCGACAGACACTCAAGAGACCCTGTACTTC. This sequence joins TRBV28 and TRBJ2-5; a possible D gene is TRBD1 (5 bases). The CDR3 is made up of 15 amino acids. CDR1 and CDR2 from the germline V gene are MDHEN and SYDVKM.

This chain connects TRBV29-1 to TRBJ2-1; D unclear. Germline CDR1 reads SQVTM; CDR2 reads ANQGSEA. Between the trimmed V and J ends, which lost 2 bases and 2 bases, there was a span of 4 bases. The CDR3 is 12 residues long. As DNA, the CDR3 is TGCAGCGTTGAAATCGCCTACAATGAGCAGTTCTTC. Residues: CSVEIAYNEQFF.

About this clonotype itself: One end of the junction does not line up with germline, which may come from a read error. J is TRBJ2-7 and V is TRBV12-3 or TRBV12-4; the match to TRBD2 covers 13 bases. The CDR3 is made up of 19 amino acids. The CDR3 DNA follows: TGTGCCGGCAGTTTTGGGCCCGGGACTAGCGGGAAATCCTCCTACGAGCAGTACTTC. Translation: CAGSFGPGTSGKSSYEQYF.

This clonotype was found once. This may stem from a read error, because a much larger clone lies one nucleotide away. The CDR3 protein is CATSVEPNENIQYF. CDR3 nucleotide sequence: TGTGCCACCAGTGTGGAGCCGAACGAAAACATTCAGTACTTC. The chain couples TRBV24-1 to TRBJ2-4; D unresolved. Deletions cut 5 bases from V and 5 bases from J, with 12 bases between. Germline V gene sequence: CDR1 KGHDR, CDR2 SFDVKD. The CDR3 covers 14 residues.

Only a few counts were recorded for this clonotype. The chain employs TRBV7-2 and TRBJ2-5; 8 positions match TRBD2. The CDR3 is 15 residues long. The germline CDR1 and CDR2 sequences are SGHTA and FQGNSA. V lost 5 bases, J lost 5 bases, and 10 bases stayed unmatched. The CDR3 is CASSIVAGPAETQYF. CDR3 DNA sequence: TGTGCCAGCAGCATAGTAGCGGGACCGGCGGAGACCCAGTACTTC.

Here the CDR3 DNA reads TGTGCCAGCAGCTTAGGGCCAGCGGGAGGAGACAATGAGCAGTTCTTC. Translating gives CASSLGPAGGDNEQFF. The V gene is TRBV11-1, the J gene TRBJ2-1, with 9 nucleotides matching TRBD2. The germline V gene has CDR1 SGHAT and CDR2 FQDESV (reference sequence). The V and J ends lost 1 base and 5 bases, in that order; junction bases with no gene match: 6. The length of the CDR3 is 16 residues.

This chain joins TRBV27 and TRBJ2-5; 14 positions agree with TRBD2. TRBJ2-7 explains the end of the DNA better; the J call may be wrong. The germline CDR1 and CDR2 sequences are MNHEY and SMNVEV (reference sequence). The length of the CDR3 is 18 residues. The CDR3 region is CASSLVGLAGAYPDEQYF. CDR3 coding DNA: TGTGCCAGCAGTTTAGTGGGACTAGCGGGAGCGTACCCGGACGAGCAGTACTTC.

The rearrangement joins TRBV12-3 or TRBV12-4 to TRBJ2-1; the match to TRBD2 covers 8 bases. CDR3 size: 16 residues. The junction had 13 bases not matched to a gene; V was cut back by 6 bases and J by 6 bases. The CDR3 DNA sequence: TGTGCCAGCAGACCCGGGACTGGACTAGCTAGCAATGAGCAGTTCTTC. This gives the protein CASRPGTGLASNEQFF.

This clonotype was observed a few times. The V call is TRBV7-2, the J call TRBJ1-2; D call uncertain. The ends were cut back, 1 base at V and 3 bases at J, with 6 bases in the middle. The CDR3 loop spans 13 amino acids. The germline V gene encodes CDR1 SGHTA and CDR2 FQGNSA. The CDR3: CASSLVADYGYTF. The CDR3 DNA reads TGTGCCAGCAGCTTAGTGGCCGACTATGGCTACACCTTC.

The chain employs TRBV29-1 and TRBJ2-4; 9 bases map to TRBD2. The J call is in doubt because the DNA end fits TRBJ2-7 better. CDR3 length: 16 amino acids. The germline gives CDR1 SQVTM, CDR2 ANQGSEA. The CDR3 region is CSVVGGRREGTYEQYF. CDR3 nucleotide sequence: TGCAGCGTTGTTGGAGGTCGGCGGGAGGGGACCTACGAGCAGTACTTC.

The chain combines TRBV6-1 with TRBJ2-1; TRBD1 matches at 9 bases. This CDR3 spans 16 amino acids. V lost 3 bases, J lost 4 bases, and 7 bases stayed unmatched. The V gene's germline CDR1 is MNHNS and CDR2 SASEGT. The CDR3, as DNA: TGTGCCAGCAGTGACGCCGGGACAGGGAGTTACAATGAGCAGTTCTTC. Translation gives CASSDAGTGSYNEQFF.

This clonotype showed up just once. The CDR3 sequence: CASKRSTDTQYF. CDR3 nucleotides: TGCGCCAGCAAGCGTAGCACAGATACGCAGTATTTT. V and J are TRBV5-1 and TRBJ2-3; the D is unclear. The germline V gene encodes CDR1 SGHRS and CDR2 YFSETQ. Trimming took 6 bases from V and 0 from J, leaving 5 bases between them. The CDR3 is 12 residues long.

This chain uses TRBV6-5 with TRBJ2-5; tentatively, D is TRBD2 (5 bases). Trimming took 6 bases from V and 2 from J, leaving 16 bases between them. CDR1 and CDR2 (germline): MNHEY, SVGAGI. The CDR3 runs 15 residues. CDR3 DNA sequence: TGTGCCAGCAGACATAGGAGGACGGGACAAGAGACCCAGTACTTC. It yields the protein CASRHRRTGQETQYF.

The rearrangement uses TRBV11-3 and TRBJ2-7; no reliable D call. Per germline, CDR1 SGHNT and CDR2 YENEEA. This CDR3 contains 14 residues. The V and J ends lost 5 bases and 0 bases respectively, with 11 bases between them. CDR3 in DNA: TGTGCCAGCAGCGGTAAGGACGGCTCCTACGAGCAGTACTTC. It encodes CASSGKDGSYEQYF.

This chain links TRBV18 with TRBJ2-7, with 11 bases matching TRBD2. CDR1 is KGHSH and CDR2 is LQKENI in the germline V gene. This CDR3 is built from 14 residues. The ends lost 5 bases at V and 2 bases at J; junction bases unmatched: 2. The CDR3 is CASSKTSGAYEQYF. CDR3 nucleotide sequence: TGTGCCAGCTCAAAGACTAGCGGGGCCTACGAGCAGTACTTC.

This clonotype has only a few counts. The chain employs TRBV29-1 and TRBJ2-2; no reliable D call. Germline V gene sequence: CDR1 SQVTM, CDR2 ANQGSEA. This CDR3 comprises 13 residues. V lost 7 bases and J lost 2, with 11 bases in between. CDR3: CSGQKTNTGELFF. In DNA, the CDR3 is TGCAGCGGACAAAAGACCAACACCGGGGAGCTGTTTTTT.

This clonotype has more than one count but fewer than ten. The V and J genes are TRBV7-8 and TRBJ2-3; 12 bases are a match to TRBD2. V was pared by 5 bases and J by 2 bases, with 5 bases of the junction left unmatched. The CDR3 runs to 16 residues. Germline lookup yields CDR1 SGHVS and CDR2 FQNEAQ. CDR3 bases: TGTGCCAGCAGCCTAGGACTAGCGGGACCCACAGATACGCAGTATTTT. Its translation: CASSLGLAGPTDTQYF. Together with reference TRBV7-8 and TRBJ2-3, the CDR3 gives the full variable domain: GAGVSQSPRYKVAKRGQDVALRCDPISGHVSLFWYQQALGQGPEFLTYFQNEAQLDKSGLPSDRFFAERPEGSVSTLKIQRTQQEDSAVYLCASSLGLAGPTDTQYFGPGTRLTVL.

The CDR3 DNA reads TGTGCCAGCAACTGGACTAGCGGGTACGAGCAGTACTTC. Its translation: CASNWTSGYEQYF. The rearrangement uses TRBV21-1 and TRBJ2-5; TRBD2 reflects the table's D call only, with no check against the DNA. The J call may not be correct, given that the DNA end is closer to TRBJ2-7. TRBV21-1 is described as a pseudogene. This CDR3 is 13 amino acids long.

Written as DNA, the CDR3 is TGTGCCAGCAGCTTAGTTCCCTACCCGCCATCCCAGTACTTC. This sequence encodes CASSLVPYPPSQYF. The V call is TRBV7-2, the J call TRBJ2-5; no clear D gene. Germline CDR1 reads SGHTA; CDR2 reads FQGNSA. The CDR3 runs 14 residues. V lost 1 base and J 9 bases, leaving 15 bases between the germline ends.

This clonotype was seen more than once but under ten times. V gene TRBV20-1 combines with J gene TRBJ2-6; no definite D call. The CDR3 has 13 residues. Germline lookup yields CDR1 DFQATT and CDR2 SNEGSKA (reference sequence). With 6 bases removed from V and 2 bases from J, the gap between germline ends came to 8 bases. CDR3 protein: CSAQSAGANVLTF. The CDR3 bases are TGCAGTGCCCAGAGCGCTGGGGCCAACGTCCTGACTTTC.

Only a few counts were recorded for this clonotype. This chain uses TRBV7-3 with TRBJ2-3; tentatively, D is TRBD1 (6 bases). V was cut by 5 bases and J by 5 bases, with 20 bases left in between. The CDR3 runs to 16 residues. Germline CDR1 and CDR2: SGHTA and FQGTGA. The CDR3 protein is CASSKTGTIAGDTQYF. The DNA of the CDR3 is TGTGCCAGCAGCAAGACCGGGACAATAGCAGGAGATACGCAGTATTTT. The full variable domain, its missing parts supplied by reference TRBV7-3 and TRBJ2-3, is GAGVSQTPSNKVTEKGKYVELRCDPISGHTALYWYRQSLGQGPEFLIYFQGTGAADDSGLPNDRFFAVRPEGSVSTLKIQRTERGDSAVYLCASSKTGTIAGDTQYFGPGTRLTVL.

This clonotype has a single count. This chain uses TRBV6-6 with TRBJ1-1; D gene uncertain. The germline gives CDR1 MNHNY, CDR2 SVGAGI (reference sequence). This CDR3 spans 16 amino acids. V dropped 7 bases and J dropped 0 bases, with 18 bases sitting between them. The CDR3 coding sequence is TGTGCCAGCAAAAGACTCGAGGCTGATATGAACACTGAAGCTTTCTTT. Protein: CASKRLEADMNTEAFF.

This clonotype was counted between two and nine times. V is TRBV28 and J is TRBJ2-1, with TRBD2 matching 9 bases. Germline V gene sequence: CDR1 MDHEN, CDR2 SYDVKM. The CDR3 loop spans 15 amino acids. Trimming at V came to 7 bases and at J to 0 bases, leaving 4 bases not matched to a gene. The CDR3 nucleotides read TGTGCCAGCATAACAGCGGGGGGCTCCTACAATGAGCAGTTCTTC. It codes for CASITAGGSYNEQFF.